One and the same sample provided the 8 T cell receptor beta chains below, sequenced in a study of T cell responses to AZD1222 COVID-19 vaccine. Assay used: immunoSEQ multiplex PCR; TCRdb lists only in-frame clones, some missing. The table includes roughly 160,000 clones, under 95% detected once. Sequencing used peripheral blood, obtained 28 days after the second AZD1222 dose. All receptors derive from an adult who received the AZD1222 COVID-19 vaccine.

The chain has TRBV18 and TRBJ1-3; D not resolved. Trimming removed 2 bases from V and 0 bases from J, with 8 bases in between. The CDR3 runs 15 residues. CDR1 is KGHSH, CDR2 LQKENI, per germline. The CDR3 DNA reads TGTGCCAGCTCACCAGGACCCAGCTCTGGAAACACCATATATTTT. Its protein is CASSPGPSSGNTIYF. Combining the CDR3 with reference TRBV18 and TRBJ1-3 gives the whole variable domain NAGVMQNPRHLVRRRGQEARLRCSPMKGHSHVYWYRQLPEEGLKFMVYLQKENIIDESGMPKERFSAEFPKEGPSILRIQQVVRGDSAAYFCASSPGPSSGNTIYFGEGSWLTVV.

The genes are TRBV6-6 and TRBJ2-3; a weak D match, TRBD1 (6 bases). V was pared by 4 bases and J by 1 base, with 12 bases between. The CDR3 loop spans 15 amino acids. Germline V gives CDR1 MNHNY, CDR2 SVGAGI (reference sequence). The CDR3 nucleotides read TGTGCCAGCAGTTGGGACATGGTACGCACAGATACGCAGTATTTT. Its translation is CASSWDMVRTDTQYF.

The chain combines TRBV19 with TRBJ2-4; 7 nucleotides match TRBD2. CDR1 and CDR2 (germline): LNHDA, SQIVND (reference sequence). Trimming took 8 bases from V and 8 from J; bases not matched to a gene: 18. CDR3 size: 16 residues. The CDR3 DNA sequence: TGTGCCAGTTCCTCAGGCGCGGGGGAGGGAAGGGACATTCAGTACTTC. Protein: CASSSGAGEGRDIQYF.

The V gene is TRBV4-3, the J gene TRBJ2-2; D ambiguous. The ends were cut back, 3 bases at V and 7 bases at J, with 9 bases in the middle. This CDR3 comprises 13 residues. The germline gives CDR1 LGHNA, CDR2 YSLEER. The CDR3 loop reads CASSQGPVGELFF. The CDR3 DNA sequence: TGCGCCAGCAGCCAGGGCCCGGTCGGGGAGCTGTTTTTT.

J is TRBJ1-6 and V is TRBV5-3; 8 bases align to TRBD1. TRBV5-3 is reported as an ORF; its role is uncertain. The junction had 13 bases not matched to a gene; V was cut back by 4 bases and J by 10 bases. The CDR3 contains 16 residues. CDR3 in DNA: TGTGCCAGAAGCCCCCCGGCAGGGGGCATGTGGTCACCCCTCCACTTT. Translation: CARSPPAGGMWSPLHF.

The chain joins TRBV5-1 to TRBJ1-2; D is unresolved. Looked up from germline, CDR1 is SGHRS and CDR2 is YFSETQ. The V and J ends lost 1 base and 2 bases respectively, with 6 bases between them. There are 13 residues in the CDR3. DNA for the CDR3: TGCGCCAGCAGCTTGAGCGAGAACTATGGCTACACCTTC. It specifies CASSLSENYGYTF.

CDR3 in DNA: TGCAGTGCTAGTACGGGGGGGGCGCAGTATTTT. Translated: CSASTGGAQYF. The rearrangement joins TRBV20-1 to TRBJ2-3; 8 bases agree with TRBD2. The CDR3 consists of 11 residues. Per germline, CDR1 DFQATT and CDR2 SNEGSKA (reference sequence). Unmatched junction bases numbered 3, after V lost 3 bases and J lost 10 bases.

The chain carries TRBV7-6 and TRBJ2-1; 16 positions match TRBD2. The V and J ends lost 4 bases and 6 bases, in that order; junction bases with no gene match: 6. Germline V gene data show CDR1 as SGHVS and CDR2 as FNYEAQ. The CDR3 extends over 17 amino acids. CDR3 residues: CASSSGLAGGPGNEQFF. In nucleotides, the CDR3 is TGTGCCAGCAGCTCGGGACTAGCGGGAGGGCCGGGCAATGAGCAGTTCTTC.